The 29 T cell receptor beta chains listed next were all sequenced from one sample in a study of cytomegalovirus exposure and HLA in healthy donors (dated by TCRdb to the late 2010s). Library preparation used the immunoSEQ multiplex PCR assay. For the multiplex PCR, a mixture combining 60 forward primers for TCR Vbeta segments and 13 reverse primers for TCR Jbeta segments was used. Drawn from immuneACCESS, this table holds only the in-frame rearrangements with V and J called that TCRdb kept. Clones are partly lost; checked studies trace under half to an unresolved V gene and leave the rest unexplained. The sample table lists 120,000 or so clones, over 60% of them with a count of one. The ten largest clones capture around 3% of the sample. Sequencing was done on a sample of PBMCs. These receptors all stem from a woman between 40 and 50 years old in good health and CMV-seropositive.

This sequence joins TRBV7-9 and TRBJ2-1; D is perhaps TRBD2 (7 bases). The V end was cut by 5 bases, the J end by 7 bases, with 21 bases between. Germline CDR1 is SEHNR and CDR2 is FQNEAQ (reference sequence). This CDR3 is 16 amino acids long. CDR3 sequence reads: CASSPVRGGAGNEQFF. The DNA for the CDR3 is TGTGCCAGCAGCCCCGTGCGAGGGGGGGCAGGGAATGAGCAGTTCTTC.

The chain recombines TRBV7-8 with TRBJ1-5; 8 bases line up with TRBD1. The germline CDR1 and CDR2 sequences are SGHVS and FQNEAQ. After removal of 2 bases from V and 1 base from J, the junction contained 7 bases not matched to a gene. CDR3 size: 17 residues. This CDR3 reads CASSLRPDRDSNQPQHF. CDR3 DNA: TGTGCCAGCAGCTTAAGGCCGGACAGGGACAGCAATCAGCCCCAGCATTTT.

This clone is a singleton in its sample. Germline is not matched at one junction end, which may reflect a read error. The sample contains more than one DNA sequence encoding this CDR3. CDR3 sequence (DNA): TGTGCCAGCAGCTCCCAGGGGAATTCGCCCCTCCACTTT. Its protein product is CASSSQGNSPLHF. The chain combines TRBV5-6 with TRBJ1-6, with D tentatively TRBD1 (6 bases). The CDR3 spans 13 residues. Germline loops: CDR1 SGHDT, CDR2 YYEEEE.

This clone was recorded only once. The J gene is TRBJ2-3, the V gene TRBV6-1, with 7 bases fitting TRBD2. Germline-derived CDR1 and CDR2 are MNHNS and SASEGT. The V and J ends lost 6 bases and 14 bases, in that order; junction bases with no gene match: 11. CDR3 size: 12 residues. The CDR3 is CASSRDYSVGYF. Written as DNA, the CDR3 is TGTGCCAGCAGCCGGGACTACTCAGTAGGGTATTTT.

V gene TRBV2 combines with J gene TRBJ1-2; no clear D. Germline lookup yields CDR1 SNHLY and CDR2 FYNNEI. The CDR3 length is 17 residues. V was pared by 0 bases and J by 0 bases, with 14 bases between. The CDR3 DNA is TGTGCCAGCAGTGAAGCGCTTCTGCGGAGTGCTAACTATGGCTACACCTTC. As protein: CASSEALLRSANYGYTF.

The chain uses TRBV5-1 and TRBJ2-2; the match to TRBD2 covers 13 bases. The germline gives CDR1 SGHRS, CDR2 YFSETQ. The CDR3 extends over 18 amino acids. J lost 4 bases, V lost 4 bases, and 10 bases had no gene match. The CDR3 loop reads CASSPTGLAGAGTGELFF. In nucleotides, the CDR3 is TGCGCCAGCAGCCCTACTGGACTAGCGGGAGCGGGCACCGGGGAGCTGTTTTTT.

The chain employs TRBV5-8 and TRBJ1-3; no firm D call. Germline V gene data show CDR1 as SGHTS and CDR2 as YDEGEE. Trimming stripped 0 bases from V and 4 bases from J, with 20 bases between. CDR3 length equals 18 residues. The CDR3: CASSLDGISREGGNTIYF. CDR3 nucleotide sequence: TGTGCCAGCAGCTTGGACGGTATTTCGAGGGAAGGAGGAAACACCATATATTTT.

The V and J genes are TRBV19 and TRBJ2-6, with 12 bases that match TRBD1. CDR3 length equals 18 residues. From germline, CDR1 is LNHDA and CDR2 SQIVND (reference sequence). The V and J ends lost 6 bases and 2 bases, in that order; junction bases with no gene match: 8. In nucleotides, the CDR3 is TGTGCCAGTAGCGACCCGGGACAGGGGGCTCCTGGGGCCAACGTCCTGACTTTC. Translating it yields CASSDPGQGAPGANVLTF.

To note about this clone: Other DNA sequences of this sample code for an identical CDR3. This chain links TRBV5-4 with TRBJ1-2; D call uncertain. Deletions cut 2 bases from V and 2 bases from J, with 7 bases between. Germline lookup yields CDR1 SGHNT and CDR2 YYREEE (reference sequence). There are 13 residues in the CDR3. The DNA for the CDR3 is TGTGCCAGCAGCTTAGACAACAACTATGGCTACACCTTC. Its protein product is CASSLDNNYGYTF.

This clone was counted between two and nine times. J is TRBJ2-7 and V is TRBV5-1, with 10 bases identical to TRBD2. Germline V gives CDR1 SGHRS, CDR2 YFSETQ. The CDR3 spans 15 residues. V was clipped by 0 bases and J by 5 bases; unmatched bases: 5. The DNA of the CDR3 is TGCGCCAGCAGCTTGGCGACTAGCGGGTCCAACGAGCAGTACTTC. Its translation: CASSLATSGSNEQYF. The full variable domain, with the rest looked up from reference TRBV5-1 and TRBJ2-7, is KAGVTQTPRYLIKTRGQQVTLSCSPISGHRSVSWYQQTPGQGLQFLFEYFSETQRNKGNFPGRFSGRQFSNSRSEMNVSTLELGDSALYLCASSLATSGSNEQYFGPGTRLTVT.

This chain joins TRBV10-3 and TRBJ1-4; 8 bases map to TRBD1. The CDR3 spans 14 residues. CDR1 is ENHRY and CDR2 is SYGVKD in the germline V gene. With V trimmed by 10 bases and J by 8 bases, 12 bases remained unmatched. The CDR3 is CATQLDRGGEKLFF. For the CDR3, the DNA is TGTGCCACCCAACTAGACAGGGGTGGAGAAAAACTGTTTTTT.

A few counts support this clone. The chain links TRBV4-2 to TRBJ1-1, with a tentative D call TRBD1 (5 bases). CDR1 LGHNA and CDR2 YNFKEQ come from the germline V gene. V dropped 1 base and J dropped 5 bases, with 17 bases sitting between them. CDR3 size: 16 residues. Here the CDR3 DNA reads TGTGCCAGCAGCCAAGCGCTCGGGTCAGGGAGGACTGAAGCTTTCTTT. Translation: CASSQALGSGRTEAFF.

The chain links TRBV7-2 to TRBJ2-5; the D is unclear. Germline V gives CDR1 SGHTA, CDR2 FQGNSA. V was cut by 3 bases and J by 5 bases, with 10 bases left in between. This CDR3 has 13 amino acids. The CDR3 DNA follows: TGTGCCAGCAGCTTTAGTGGCGGCGAGACCCAGTACTTC. It is translated as CASSFSGGETQYF. The full variable domain, its missing parts supplied by reference TRBV7-2 and TRBJ2-5, is GAGVSQSPSNKVTEKGKDVELRCDPISGHTALYWYRQSLGQGLEFLIYFQGNSAPDKSGLPSDRFSAERTGGSVSTLTIQRTQQEDSAVYLCASSFSGGETQYFGPGTRLLVL.

The chain combines TRBV29-1 with TRBJ1-3; D unresolved. This CDR3 comprises 15 residues. Trimming shortened V by 4 bases and J by 0 bases, and 13 bases separated the two germline ends. Germline loops: CDR1 SQVTM, CDR2 ANQGSEA. The CDR3 here is CSVVPTGNSGNTIYF. The CDR3 DNA follows: TGCAGCGTTGTTCCGACTGGAAACTCTGGAAACACCATATATTTT.

The gene calls are TRBV25-1 and TRBJ2-2, with 7 bases that match TRBD2. CDR1 is MGHDK, CDR2 SYGVNS, per germline. The CDR3 totals 15 residues. V was pared by 3 bases and J by 4 bases, with 5 bases of the junction left unmatched. Written as DNA, the CDR3 is TGTGCCAGCAGTGAGGCTAGCGGCAGCACCGGGGAGCTGTTTTTT. Translating it yields CASSEASGSTGELFF. The full variable domain, rest sourced from reference TRBV25-1 and TRBJ2-2, is EADIYQTPRYLVIGTGKKITLECSQTMGHDKMYWYQQDPGMELHLIHYSYGVNSTEKGDLSSESTVSRIRTEHFPLTLESARPSHTSQYLCASSEASGSTGELFFGEGSRLTVL.

The chain couples TRBV19 to TRBJ1-6; a possible D gene is TRBD1 (5 bases). This CDR3 has 15 residues. V was cut by 0 bases and J by 7 bases, with 10 bases left in between. Looked up from germline, CDR1 is LNHDA and CDR2 is SQIVND (reference sequence). The chain's CDR3 is CASSIEGPQNSPLHF. In DNA form, the CDR3 reads TGTGCCAGTAGTATAGAGGGGCCTCAAAATTCACCCCTCCACTTT.

The chain employs TRBV5-1 and TRBJ2-7; TRBD1 is a possible D gene (6 bases). Trimming shortened V by 2 bases and J by 5 bases, and 11 bases separated the two germline ends. CDR3 size: 13 residues. From germline, CDR1 is SGHRS and CDR2 YFSETQ. CDR3 DNA sequence: TGCGCCAGCAGCTTACAGGGAGTGGACGAGCAGTACTTC. Encoded protein: CASSLQGVDEQYF.

This CDR3 reads CASRLAPPSGVVTGELFF. The CDR3 coding sequence is TGTGCAAGTCGCTTAGCGCCCCCCAGCGGGGTGGTTACCGGGGAGCTGTTTTTT. The V and J genes are TRBV12-2 and TRBJ2-2; TRBD2, as called in the table, went unchecked against the DNA. TRBV12-2 is designated a pseudogene. This CDR3 has 18 amino acids.

The rearrangement links TRBV5-4 to TRBJ2-3, with unresolved D. The CDR3 spans 15 residues. V shed 1 base and J shed 6 bases, with 15 bases lying between them. Per germline, CDR1 SGHNT and CDR2 YYREEE (reference sequence). The CDR3 protein is CASSLRGPVADTQYF. CDR3 nucleotide sequence: TGTGCCAGCAGCTTGCGCGGCCCAGTCGCGGATACGCAGTATTTT.

This chain links TRBV7-3 with TRBJ1-6; no reliable D call. Between the trimmed V and J ends, which lost 4 bases and 8 bases, there was a span of 15 bases. The CDR3 has 15 residues. Looked up from germline, CDR1 is SGHTA and CDR2 is FQGTGA. The CDR3 bases are TGTGCCAGCAGCTCAGTCTCGGGGTCGGATTCACCCCTCCACTTT. The encoded protein is CASSSVSGSDSPLHF.

This chain joins TRBV5-4 and TRBJ2-1, with D maybe TRBD2 (6 bases). Trimming shortened V by 3 bases and J by 2 bases, and 15 bases separated the two germline ends. Germline lookup yields CDR1 SGHNT and CDR2 YYREEE (reference sequence). This CDR3 contains 16 residues. The CDR3 DNA follows: TGTGCCAGCAGCTCACAAGGACTACGTACCTACAATGAGCAGTTCTTC. This codes for CASSSQGLRTYNEQFF.

The rearrangement links TRBV5-1 to TRBJ2-6, with 10 positions matching TRBD1. CDR1 SGHRS and CDR2 YFSETQ come from the germline V gene. After removal of 0 bases from V and 3 bases from J, the junction contained 9 bases not matched to a gene. The CDR3 loop spans 19 amino acids. The CDR3 bases are TGCGCCAGCAGCTTGGACGGACAGGGGGTTGGGCTTGGGGCCAACGTCCTGACTTTC. Residues: CASSLDGQGVGLGANVLTF. Together with reference TRBV5-1 and TRBJ2-6, the CDR3 gives the full variable domain: KAGVTQTPRYLIKTRGQQVTLSCSPISGHRSVSWYQQTPGQGLQFLFEYFSETQRNKGNFPGRFSGRQFSNSRSEMNVSTLELGDSALYLCASSLDGQGVGLGANVLTFGAGSRLTVL.

The rearrangement links TRBV5-3 to TRBJ2-1, with TRBD2 matching 10 bases. TRBV5-3 is treated as an ORF (open reading frame) with a function not yet certain. V lost 9 bases to trimming and J lost 7 bases; unmatched junction nucleotides: 13. CDR3 length equals 15 residues. CDR3 DNA sequence: TGTGCCAATAAGGGAGCGGGAGGGCCTCAGAATGAGCAGTTCTTC. This gives the protein CANKGAGGPQNEQFF.

The chain employs TRBV4-2 and TRBJ2-1; 8 bases fit TRBD2. V shed 0 bases and J 4 bases; nucleotides not matched to a gene: 8. Germline V gives CDR1 LGHNA, CDR2 YNFKEQ. The CDR3 has 17 amino acids. CDR3 sequence: CASSQDRGLVVYNEQFF. DNA for the CDR3: TGTGCCAGCAGCCAAGATAGGGGACTAGTGGTTTACAATGAGCAGTTCTTC.

This chain joins TRBV7-3 and TRBJ2-1, with TRBD1 matching over 11 bases. Trimming took 5 bases from V and 7 from J; bases not matched to a gene: 7. This CDR3 has 15 residues. Germline V gene data show CDR1 as SGHTA and CDR2 as FQGTGA. The CDR3 here is CASSPRTGGYNEQFF. The DNA of the CDR3 is TGTGCCAGCAGCCCACGGACAGGGGGCTATAATGAGCAGTTCTTC.

This sequence joins TRBV6-5 and TRBJ2-6; tentatively, D is TRBD2 (5 bases). V was clipped by 5 bases and J by 2 bases, with 10 bases between them. The CDR3 sequence is 15 residues long. Germline CDR1 reads MNHEY; CDR2 reads SVGAGI. CDR3 in DNA: TGTGCCAGCAGTGGACCGGGGACTGGGGCCAACGTCCTGACTTTC. Its translation: CASSGPGTGANVLTF.

There are a few counts of this clone. This chain joins TRBV11-2 and TRBJ2-3, with D tentatively TRBD1 (6 bases). Germline V gene data show CDR1 as SGHAT and CDR2 as FQNNGV. Trimming removed 7 bases at V and 6 bases at J, with 14 bases between. The CDR3 loop spans 13 amino acids. The CDR3 is CASMPTGRDTQYF. CDR3 in DNA: TGTGCCAGCATGCCGACAGGAAGGGATACGCAGTATTTT.

The chain employs TRBV27 and TRBJ1-5; D not certain. From germline, CDR1 is MNHEY and CDR2 SMNVEV (reference sequence). The V and J ends lost 6 bases and 6 bases respectively, with 12 bases between them. The length of the CDR3 is 13 residues. CDR3 nucleotides: TGTGCCAGCAGCACCGTAGCGGGTCAGCCCCAGCATTTT. Encoded protein: CASSTVAGQPQHF.

The chain couples TRBV7-9 to TRBJ1-4; 9 bases agree with TRBD1. Germline V gives CDR1 SEHNR, CDR2 FQNEAQ (reference sequence). J lost 8 bases, V lost 5 bases, and 6 bases had no gene match. The CDR3 has 14 amino acids. The CDR3 sequence is CASSPGQGREKLFF. The CDR3 nucleotides read TGTGCCAGCAGCCCCGGACAGGGGAGAGAAAAACTGTTTTTT.